A selection of T cell receptor beta chains follows, all from one sample in a study of somatic mutations in cytotoxic T cells in rheumatoid arthritis. Only in-frame clones appear in the TCRdb table, and some are missing; sequencing was by immunoSEQ multiplex PCR. The table lists some 1,500 clones, over 80% of them singletons. The sample consisted of CD8+ T cells sorted from blood. These TCRs come from a woman in her seventies with rheumatoid arthritis. Each CDR3 is given with its conserved first and last residue. A D gene is named only where the DNA matches it firmly. For some rows the clone size is stated as once, few or many, or as a class when expanded; others skip it.

TRBJ2-5 TRBV7-2 - - 14 CASSLVWRSETQYF TGTGCCAGCAGCTTAGTTTGGAGGTCGGAGACCCAGTACTTC
TRBJ2-3 TRBV19 - - 15 CASSILAGLADTQYF TGTGCCAGTAGTATATTGGCAGGGTTGGCAGATACGCAGTATTTT
TRBJ2-7 TRBV28 TRBD1 - 15 CASRPLRQGAREQYF TGTGCCAGCAGACCCCTCCGACAGGGGGCACGGGAGCAGTACTTC
TRBJ2-1 TRBV6-5 - - 15 CASMDAAGTYNEQFF TGTGCCAGCATGGATGCCGCGGGAACCTACAATGAGCAGTTCTTC
TRBJ1-2 TRBV19 TRBD1 once 12 CATPQGENGYTF TGTGCCACCCCCCAGGGGGAGAATGGCTACACCTTC
TRBJ2-3 TRBV4-1 TRBD2 - 21 CASSQVVAYYIAGERGDTQYF TGCGCCAGCAGCCAAGTCGTCGCGTATTATATAGCGGGAGAACGGGGGGATACGCAGTATTTT
TRBJ2-5 TRBV7-8 TRBD1 - 15 CASSAWGQHQETQYF TGTGCCAGCAGCGCCTGGGGACAGCACCAAGAGACCCAGTACTTC
TRBJ2-2 TRBV7-6 - - 15 CASSLFSENTGELFF TGTGCCAGCAGCTTATTCAGCGAGAACACCGGGGAGCTGTTTTTT
TRBJ1-1 TRBV6-1 TRBD1 once 14 CASSGYRGDTEAFF TGTGCCAGCAGTGGTTACAGGGGTGACACTGAAGCTTTCTTT
TRBJ1-1 TRBV11-3 TRBD1 once 13 CASSDSGGTEAFF TGTGCCAGCAGCGACTCAGGGGGCACTGAAGCTTTCTTT
TRBJ2-7 TRBV13 - - 12 CASSFQGYEQYF TGTGCCAGCAGCTTCCAGGGGTACGAGCAGTACTTC
TRBJ2-1 TRBV27 TRBD2 - 15 CASSLFLAGSSEQFF TGTGCCAGCAGTTTATTCCTAGCGGGTTCAAGTGAGCAGTTCTTC
TRBJ2-7 TRBV4-1 TRBD2 - 14 CASSARGALDEQYF TGCGCCAGCAGCGCGCGGGGGGCCCTAGACGAGCAGTACTTC
TRBJ2-4 TRBV28 - - 18 CASRNWQGGFGSKNIQYF TGTGCCAGCAGAAATTGGCAGGGGGGATTTGGTTCCAAAAACATTCAGTACTTC
TRBJ2-1 TRBV28 TRBD2 once 15 CATDEVGLAVDEQFF TGTGCCACCGATGAGGTCGGACTAGCAGTCGATGAGCAGTTCTTC
TRBJ1-1 TRBV2 TRBD1 - 15 CASRHLQGRDTEAFF TGTGCCAGCAGACACCTACAGGGGAGAGACACTGAAGCTTTCTTT
TRBJ2-1 TRBV2 - - 16 CAGPAPQVGSLDEQFF TGTGCCGGACCCGCGCCCCAGGTAGGGAGTCTCGATGAGCAGTTCTTC
TRBJ2-2 TRBV27 - - 14 CASSQGGEAGELFF TGTGCCAGCAGTCAAGGCGGGGAGGCCGGGGAGCTGTTTTTT
TRBJ2-7 TRBV27 TRBD1 - 14 CASSPQGVSYEQYF TGTGCCAGCAGCCCCCAGGGGGTCTCCTACGAGCAGTACTTC
TRBJ1-1 TRBV4-1 TRBD1 - 15 CASSPRQGLNTEAFF TGCGCCAGCAGCCCTCGACAGGGTTTGAACACTGAAGCTTTCTTT
TRBJ2-7 TRBV18 - - 16 CASSPPPGRNLYEQYF TGTGCCAGCTCACCACCCCCGGGGAGGAACCTCTACGAGCAGTACTTC
TRBJ2-7 TRBV15 - - 15 CATSIRRDTSYEQYF TGTGCCACCAGCATCCGCCGGGACACCTCCTACGAGCAGTACTTC
TRBJ2-7 TRBV27 TRBD1 - 13 CASSLNRGYEQYF TGTGCCAGCAGTTTAAACAGGGGCTACGAGCAGTACTTC
TRBJ2-7 TRBV2 - - 11 CATRRGNEQYF TGTGCCACCCGAAGGGGCAACGAGCAGTACTTC
TRBJ2-7 TRBV30 TRBD1 - 13 CAWRTTGGNEQYF TGTGCCTGGAGAACCACAGGGGGCAACGAGCAGTACTTC
TRBJ2-7 TRBV27 TRBD1 - 12 CASRQGVDEQYF TGTGCCAGTCGACAGGGGGTGGACGAGCAGTACTTC
TRBJ2-7 TRBV7-2 TRBD2 few 13 CASSLVSGGAENF TGTGCCAGCAGCTTAGTTAGCGGGGGGGCCGAAAACTTC
TRBJ2-1 TRBV10-3 TRBD2 - 14 CAISDERGHNEQFF TGTGCCATCAGTGATGAGCGGGGGCACAATGAGCAGTTCTTC
TRBJ1-4 TRBV5-1 - - 13 CATPTGSGEKLFF TGCGCCACCCCAACGGGGTCCGGGGAAAAACTGTTTTTT
TRBJ1-4 TRBV30 - - 12 CAWSGGIEKLFF TGTGCCTGGAGCGGGGGGATTGAAAAACTGTTTTTT
TRBJ2-2 TRBV9 TRBD2 - 16 CASSAGTSGYTGELFF TGTGCCAGCAGCGCCGGGACTAGCGGGTACACCGGGGAGCTGTTTTTT
TRBJ2-3 TRBV29-1 TRBD2 - 15 CSGYLAGRAGDTQYF TGCAGCGGTTACCTAGCGGGGCGGGCTGGAGATACGCAGTATTTT
TRBJ1-4 TRBV4-1 - - 17 CASSQDPGWQGREKLFF TGCGCCAGCAGCCAAGATCCAGGTTGGCAGGGTAGGGAAAAACTGTTTTTT
TRBJ2-5 TRBV9 - - 13 CASTSPISGTQYF TGTGCCAGCACTAGCCCCATCTCGGGGACCCAGTACTTC
TRBJ1-1 TRBV6-5 - - 13 CASSQTVNTEAFF TGTGCCAGCAGTCAAACTGTGAACACTGAAGCTTTCTTT
TRBJ2-2 TRBV9 - - 12 CASSARDGELFF TGTGCCAGCAGCGCCCGGGACGGGGAGCTGTTTTTT
TRBJ1-4 TRBV6-6 - - 15 CASSPDRATNEKLFF TGTGCCAGCAGTCCTGACAGAGCAACTAATGAAAAACTGTTTTTT
TRBJ2-7 TRBV27 - - 15 CASSLSLGAAYEQYF TGTGCCAGCAGTTTATCTTTGGGCGCCGCCTACGAGCAGTACTTC
TRBJ1-4 TRBV5-6 TRBD1 - 17 CASSLIFSGQGAEKLFF TGTGCCAGCAGCTTGATTTTTTCGGGACAGGGGGCCGAAAAACTGTTTTTT
TRBJ2-3 TRBV7-9 - - 14 CASLNRGRADTQYF TGTGCCAGCTTGAACAGGGGGAGGGCAGATACGCAGTATTTT
TRBJ2-5 TRBV28 - - 18 CASSLSSGGQAAKETQYF TGTGCCAGCAGTTTGTCCTCCGGGGGTCAGGCCGCGAAAGAGACCCAGTACTTC
TRBJ2-2 TRBV13 - - 16 CASSPPGRVDTGELFF TGTGCCAGCAGCCCTCCGGGCAGGGTTGACACCGGGGAGCTGTTTTTT
TRBJ2-7 TRBV7-2 TRBD2 - 15 CASSLEPAGHYEQYF TGTGCCAGCAGCTTAGAGCCAGCGGGGCACTACGAGCAGTACTTC
TRBJ2-3 TRBV19 TRBD2 few 14 CATSLAGGLDTQYF TGTGCCACCAGCCTAGCGGGAGGGTTAGATACGCAGTATTTT